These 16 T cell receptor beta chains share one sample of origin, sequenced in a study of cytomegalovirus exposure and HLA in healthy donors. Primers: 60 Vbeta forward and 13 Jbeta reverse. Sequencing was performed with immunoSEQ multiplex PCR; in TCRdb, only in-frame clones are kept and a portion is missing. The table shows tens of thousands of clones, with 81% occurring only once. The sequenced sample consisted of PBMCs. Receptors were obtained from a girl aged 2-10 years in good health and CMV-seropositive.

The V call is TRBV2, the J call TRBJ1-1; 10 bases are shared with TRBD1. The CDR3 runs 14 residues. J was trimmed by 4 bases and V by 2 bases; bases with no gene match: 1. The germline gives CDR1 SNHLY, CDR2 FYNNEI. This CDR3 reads CASSERDRGTEAFF. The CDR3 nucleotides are TGTGCCAGCAGTGAAAGGGACAGGGGCACTGAAGCTTTCTTT.

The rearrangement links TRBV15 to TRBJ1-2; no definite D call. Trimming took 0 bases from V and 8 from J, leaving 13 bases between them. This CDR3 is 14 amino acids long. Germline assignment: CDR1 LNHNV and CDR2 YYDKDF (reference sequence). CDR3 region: CATSRDSEVSGYTF. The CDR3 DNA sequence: TGTGCCACCAGCAGAGATTCGGAGGTGAGCGGCTACACCTTC.

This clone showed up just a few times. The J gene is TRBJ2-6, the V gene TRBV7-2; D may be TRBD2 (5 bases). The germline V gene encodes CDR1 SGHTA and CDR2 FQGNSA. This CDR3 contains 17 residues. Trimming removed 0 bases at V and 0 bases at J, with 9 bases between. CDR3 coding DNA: TGTGCCAGCAGCTTAGCCGTGAGCGGCTCTGGGGCCAACGTCCTGACTTTC. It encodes CASSLAVSGSGANVLTF.

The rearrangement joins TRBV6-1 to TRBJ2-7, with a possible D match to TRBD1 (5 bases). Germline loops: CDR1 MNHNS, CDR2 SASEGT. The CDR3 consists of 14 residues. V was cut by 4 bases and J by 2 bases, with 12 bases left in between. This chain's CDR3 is CASSVSGAAYEQYF. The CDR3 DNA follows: TGTGCCAGCAGTGTAAGTGGGGCCGCCTACGAGCAGTACTTC.

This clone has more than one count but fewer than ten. CDR3 DNA sequence: TGTGCCATCAGACCCCCGGAGACGGCTGGCTACGAGCAGTACTTC. This codes for CAIRPPETAGYEQYF. This rearrangement joins TRBV10-3 to TRBJ2-7; D gene unclear. The CDR3 runs 15 residues. V lost 6 bases and J 3 bases, leaving 18 bases between the germline ends. Looked up from germline, CDR1 is ENHRY and CDR2 is SYGVKD.

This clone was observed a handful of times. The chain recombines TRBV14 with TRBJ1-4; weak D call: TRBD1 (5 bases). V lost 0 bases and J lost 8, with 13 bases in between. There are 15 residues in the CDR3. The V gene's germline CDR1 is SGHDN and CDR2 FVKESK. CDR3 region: CASSQDRSRGEKLFF. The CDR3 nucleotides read TGTGCCAGCAGCCAAGATCGTTCGCGGGGGGAAAAACTGTTTTTT. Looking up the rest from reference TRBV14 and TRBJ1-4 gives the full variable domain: EAGVTQFPSHSVIEKGQTVTLRCDPISGHDNLYWYRRVMGKEIKFLLHFVKESKQDESGMPNNRFLAERTGGTYSTLKVQPAELEDSGVYFCASSQDRSRGEKLFFGSGTQLSVL.

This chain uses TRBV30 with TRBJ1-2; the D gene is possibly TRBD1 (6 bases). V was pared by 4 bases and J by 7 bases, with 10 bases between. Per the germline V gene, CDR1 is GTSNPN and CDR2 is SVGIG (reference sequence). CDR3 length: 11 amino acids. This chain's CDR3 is CAWNPGAGYTF. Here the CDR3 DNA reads TGTGCCTGGAACCCAGGGGCTGGCTACACCTTC.

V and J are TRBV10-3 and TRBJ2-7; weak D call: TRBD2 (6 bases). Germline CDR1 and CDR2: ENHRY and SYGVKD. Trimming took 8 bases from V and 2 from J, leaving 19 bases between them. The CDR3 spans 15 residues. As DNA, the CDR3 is TGTGCCATCGGGATTGGGGGGAAGCCCACCTACGAGCAGTACTTC. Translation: CAIGIGGKPTYEQYF.

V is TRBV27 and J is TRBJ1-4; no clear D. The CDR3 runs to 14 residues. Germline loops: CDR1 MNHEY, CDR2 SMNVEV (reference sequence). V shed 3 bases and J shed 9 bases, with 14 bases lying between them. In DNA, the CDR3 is TGTGCCAGCAGTTTCGCGGGCCTGACGAAAAAACTGTTTTTT. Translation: CASSFAGLTKKLFF.

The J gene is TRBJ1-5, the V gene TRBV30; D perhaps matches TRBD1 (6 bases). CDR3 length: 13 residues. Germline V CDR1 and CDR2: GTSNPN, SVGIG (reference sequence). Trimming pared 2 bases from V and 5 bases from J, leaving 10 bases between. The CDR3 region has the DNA TGTGCCTGGAGTACCCAGGGGCATCAGCCCCAGCATTTT. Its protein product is CAWSTQGHQPQHF.

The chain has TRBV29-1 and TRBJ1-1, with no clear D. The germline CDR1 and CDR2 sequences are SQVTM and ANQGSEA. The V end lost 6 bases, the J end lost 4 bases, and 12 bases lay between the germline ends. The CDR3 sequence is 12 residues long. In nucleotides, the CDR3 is TGCAGCGTACAGTGGGGAGGCACTGAAGCTTTCTTT. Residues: CSVQWGGTEAFF. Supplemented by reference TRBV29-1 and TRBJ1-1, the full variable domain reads SAVISQKPSRDICQRGTSLTIQCQVDSQVTMMFWYRQQPGQSLTLIATANQGSEATYESGFVIDKFPISRPNLTFSTLTVSNMSPEDSSIYLCSVQWGGTEAFFGQGTRLTVV.

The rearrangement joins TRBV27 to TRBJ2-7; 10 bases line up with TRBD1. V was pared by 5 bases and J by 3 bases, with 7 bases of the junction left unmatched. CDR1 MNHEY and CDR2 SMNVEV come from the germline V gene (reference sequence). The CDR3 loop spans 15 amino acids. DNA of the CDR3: TGTGCCAGCAGTCTACGAGGGACAGGGGACTACGAGCAGTACTTC. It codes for CASSLRGTGDYEQYF.

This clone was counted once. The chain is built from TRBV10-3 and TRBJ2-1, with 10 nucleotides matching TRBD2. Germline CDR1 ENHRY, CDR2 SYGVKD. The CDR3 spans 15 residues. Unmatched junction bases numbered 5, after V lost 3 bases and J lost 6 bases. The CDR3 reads CAISESASGSNEQFF. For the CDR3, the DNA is TGTGCCATCAGTGAATCGGCTAGCGGGAGCAATGAGCAGTTCTTC.

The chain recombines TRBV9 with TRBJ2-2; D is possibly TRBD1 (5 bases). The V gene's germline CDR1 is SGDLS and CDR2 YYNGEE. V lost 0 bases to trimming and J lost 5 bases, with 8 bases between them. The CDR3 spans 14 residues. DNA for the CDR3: TGTGCCAGCAGCGTAGGGGGCCGAACCGGGGAGCTGTTTTTT. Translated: CASSVGGRTGELFF.

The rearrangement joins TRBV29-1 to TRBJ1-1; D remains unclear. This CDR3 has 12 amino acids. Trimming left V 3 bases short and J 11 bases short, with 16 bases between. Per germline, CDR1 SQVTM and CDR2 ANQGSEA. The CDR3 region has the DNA TGCAGCGTTGAGATTTCCGGGGAAGGCGCTTTCTTT. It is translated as CSVEISGEGAFF. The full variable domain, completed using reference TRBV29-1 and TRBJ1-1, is SAVISQKPSRDICQRGTSLTIQCQVDSQVTMMFWYRQQPGQSLTLIATANQGSEATYESGFVIDKFPISRPNLTFSTLTVSNMSPEDSSIYLCSVEISGEGAFFGQGTRLTVV.

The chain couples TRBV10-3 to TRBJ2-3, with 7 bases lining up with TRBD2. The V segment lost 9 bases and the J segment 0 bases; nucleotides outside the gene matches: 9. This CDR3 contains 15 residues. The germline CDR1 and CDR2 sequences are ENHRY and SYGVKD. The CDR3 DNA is TGTGCCATGGGAGGGCAGGCCCATAGCACAGATACGCAGTATTTT. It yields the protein CAMGGQAHSTDTQYF.